This T cell receptor beta chain was identified in a study of shared clonotypes between healthy human individuals. Study context: Used for every donor were three CD4 naive, three CD4 memory, two CD8 naive and one CD8 memory plate. Study findings and constraints: Naive subsets typically showed greater estimated richness than memory subsets.

Remarks on this clone: Its matching antigen is unknown.

Naive CD8 populations comprised CD45RO-negative cells positively selected for CCR7, excluding terminally differentiated effector memory CD45RA+ cells. Every contributor of samples was a Caucasian grown-up residing in Nashville, Tennessee. In the authors' methods: ImmunoSEQ yielded junction-only sequences lacking quality scores, so filtering differed. The assay was immunoSEQ multiplex PCR, and TCRdb's table has in-frame clones only and misses some. V, J and clone size are those of that table, while D and trimming were read from the DNA. Of nearly 2 million clones in the sample, approximately 95% were seen once. This CDR3 comprises 13 residues. Germline V gene sequence: CDR1 GTSNPN, CDR2 SVGIG (reference sequence). Trimming removed 1 base at V and 7 bases at J, with 11 bases between.

Material: naive CD8+ T cells sorted from blood. This TCR was recovered from a man between 18 and 29 years old in good health. The chain employs TRBV30 and TRBJ1-5; no clear D gene. CDR3 bases: TGTGCCTGGAGTGATACTAATCAACAGCCCCAGCATTTT. Translated: CAWSDTNQQPQHF. Full variable domain (rest looked up from reference TRBV30 and TRBJ1-5): SQTIHQWPATLVQPVGSPLSLECTVEGTSNPNLYWYRQAAGRGLQLLFYSVGIGQISSEVPQNLSASRPQDRQFILSSKKLLLSDSGFYLCAWSDTNQQPQHFGDGTRLSIL.